This T cell receptor (beta chain) was captured in a study of human T cells and chemical hapten exposure. Study as a whole: In the sensitization step, 2% DPC was placed on about 2 cm by about 2 cm of upper inner arm skin.

Study outcomes and limitations: Counts of TCRs above 1 in 1000 frequency stayed unchanged with DPC sensitization.

The V and J ends lost 6 bases and 4 bases respectively, with 19 bases between them. The CDR3 loop spans 16 amino acids. Comment on this clonotype: Antigen: not known.

Noted time point: patch test 3, about 24 weeks after DPC sensitization. The sample's treatment: therapeutic diphenylcyclopropenone sensitization with weekly scalp DPC. Investigators collected blood before applying each patch test. MiXCR was run by TCRdb on the RACE reads, yielding one entry per CDR3 protein. Among 150,000 to 200,000 distinct CDR3 sequences, more than 20% were seen once, and the ten largest hold approximately 2.3%. V usage is TRBV12-3 or TRBV12-4 and J usage is TRBJ2-1; D is unclear. This sample comprised whole blood, obtained in connection with sensitization to the hapten diphenylcyclopropenone (DPC). This sequence originates from a woman aged 40 to 49 with alopecia areata. Some clones in this sample may be carry-over from other donors' samples. In DNA form, the CDR3 reads TGTGCCAGCAGCCTACTCGGACCGTCCCTTTACAATGAGCAGTTCTTC. Translating gives CASSLLGPSLYNEQFF.